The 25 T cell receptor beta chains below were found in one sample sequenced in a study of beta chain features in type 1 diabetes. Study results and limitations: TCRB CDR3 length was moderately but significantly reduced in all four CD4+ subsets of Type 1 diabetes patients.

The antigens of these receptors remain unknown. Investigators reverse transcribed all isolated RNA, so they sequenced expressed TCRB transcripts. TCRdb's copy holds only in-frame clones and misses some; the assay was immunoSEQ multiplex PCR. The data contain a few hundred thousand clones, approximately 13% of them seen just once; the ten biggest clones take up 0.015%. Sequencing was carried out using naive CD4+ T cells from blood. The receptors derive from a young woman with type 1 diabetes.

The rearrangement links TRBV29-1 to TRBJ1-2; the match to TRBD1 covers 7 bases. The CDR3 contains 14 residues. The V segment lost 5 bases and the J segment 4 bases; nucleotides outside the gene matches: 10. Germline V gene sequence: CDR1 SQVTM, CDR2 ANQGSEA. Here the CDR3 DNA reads TGCAGCGTTCAGTCTGGGACAGCACCCTATGGCTACACCTTC. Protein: CSVQSGTAPYGYTF.

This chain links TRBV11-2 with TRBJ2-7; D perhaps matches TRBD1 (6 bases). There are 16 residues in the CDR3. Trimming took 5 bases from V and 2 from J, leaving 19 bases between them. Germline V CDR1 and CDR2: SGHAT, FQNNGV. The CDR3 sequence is CASSGRGTQLTYEQYF. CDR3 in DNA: TGTGCCAGCAGCGGCAGGGGCACACAGTTAACCTACGAGCAGTACTTC.

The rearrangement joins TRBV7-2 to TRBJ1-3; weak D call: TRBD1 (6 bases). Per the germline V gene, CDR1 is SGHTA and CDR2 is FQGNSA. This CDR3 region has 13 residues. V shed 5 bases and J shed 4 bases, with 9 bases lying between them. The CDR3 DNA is TGTGCCAGCAGCCCCGGGACAGGAAACACCATATATTTT. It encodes CASSPGTGNTIYF.

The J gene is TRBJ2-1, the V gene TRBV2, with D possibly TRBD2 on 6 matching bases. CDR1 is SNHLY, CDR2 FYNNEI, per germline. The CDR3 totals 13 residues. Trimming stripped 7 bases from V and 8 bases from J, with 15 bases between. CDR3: CASTREVSDEQFF. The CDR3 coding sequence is TGTGCCAGCACCAGGGAGGTCTCGGATGAGCAGTTCTTC.

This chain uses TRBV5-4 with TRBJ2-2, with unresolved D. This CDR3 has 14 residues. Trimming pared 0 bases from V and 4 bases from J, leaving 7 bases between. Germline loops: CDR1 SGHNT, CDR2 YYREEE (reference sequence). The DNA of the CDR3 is TGTGCCAGCAGCTTGGGACTTCCCACCGGGGAGCTGTTTTTT. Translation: CASSLGLPTGELFF.

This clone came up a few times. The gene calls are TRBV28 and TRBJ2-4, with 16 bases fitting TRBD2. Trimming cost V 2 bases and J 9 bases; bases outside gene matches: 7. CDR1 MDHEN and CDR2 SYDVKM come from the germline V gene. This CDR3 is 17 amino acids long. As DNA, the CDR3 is TGTGCCAGCAGTTTAGGGACTAGCGGGAGGGCCCTCGGCATTCAGTACTTC. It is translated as CASSLGTSGRALGIQYF.

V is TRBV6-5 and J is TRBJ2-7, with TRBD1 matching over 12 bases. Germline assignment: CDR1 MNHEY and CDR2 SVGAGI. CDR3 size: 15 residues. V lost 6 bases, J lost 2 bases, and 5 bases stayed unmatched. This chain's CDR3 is CASSSWDRGPYEQYV. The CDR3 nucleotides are TGTGCCAGCAGCTCATGGGACAGGGGGCCCTACGAGCAGTACGTC.

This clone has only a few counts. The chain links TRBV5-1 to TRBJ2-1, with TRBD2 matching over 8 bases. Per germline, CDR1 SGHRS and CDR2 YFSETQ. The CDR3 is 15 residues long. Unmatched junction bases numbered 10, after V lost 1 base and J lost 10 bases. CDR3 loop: CASSLWLAGPVEQFF. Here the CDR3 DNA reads TGCGCCAGCAGCTTGTGGCTAGCGGGCCCTGTCGAGCAGTTCTTC.

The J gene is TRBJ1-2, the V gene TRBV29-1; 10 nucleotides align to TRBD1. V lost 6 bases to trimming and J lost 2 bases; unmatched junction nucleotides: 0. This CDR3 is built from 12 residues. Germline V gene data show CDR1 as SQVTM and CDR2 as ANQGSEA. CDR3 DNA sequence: TGCAGCGTGGGACAGGGGAACTATGGCTACACCTTC. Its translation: CSVGQGNYGYTF. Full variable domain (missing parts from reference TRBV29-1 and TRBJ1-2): SAVISQKPSRDICQRGTSLTIQCQVDSQVTMMFWYRQQPGQSLTLIATANQGSEATYESGFVIDKFPISRPNLTFSTLTVSNMSPEDSSIYLCSVGQGNYGYTFGSGTRLTVV.

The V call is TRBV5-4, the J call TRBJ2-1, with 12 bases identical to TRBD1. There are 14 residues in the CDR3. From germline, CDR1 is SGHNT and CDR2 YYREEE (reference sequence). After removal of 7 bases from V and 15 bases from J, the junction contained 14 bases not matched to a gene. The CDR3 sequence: CASGTGGYGSNRFF. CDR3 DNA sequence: TGTGCCAGCGGGACAGGGGGCTACGGGAGTAATCGGTTCTTC.

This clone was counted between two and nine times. The CDR3 reads CASSGLQGNQPQHF. Here the CDR3 DNA reads TGTGCCAGCAGTGGCCTCCAGGGAAACCAGCCCCAGCATTTT. The chain recombines TRBV27 with TRBJ1-5; TRBD1 is a possible D gene (5 bases). The CDR3 has 14 residues. V was cut by 5 bases and J by 7 bases, with 15 bases left in between. Germline-derived CDR1 and CDR2 are MNHEY and SMNVEV (reference sequence).

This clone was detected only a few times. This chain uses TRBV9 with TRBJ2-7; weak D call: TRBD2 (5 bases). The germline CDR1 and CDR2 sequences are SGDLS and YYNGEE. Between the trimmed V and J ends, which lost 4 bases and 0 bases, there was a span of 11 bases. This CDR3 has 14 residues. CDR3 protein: CASSQDWASYEQYF. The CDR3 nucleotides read TGTGCCAGCAGCCAGGACTGGGCCTCCTACGAGCAGTACTTC.

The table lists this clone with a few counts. Here the CDR3 DNA reads TGTGCCAGCAGTTTTGACATAGGGAACACTGAAGCTTTCTTT. Translated: CASSFDIGNTEAFF. The J gene is TRBJ1-1, the V gene TRBV27, with no clear D. The V and J ends lost 3 bases and 1 base respectively, with 9 bases between them. Germline CDR1 MNHEY, CDR2 SMNVEV (reference sequence). The CDR3 loop spans 14 amino acids.

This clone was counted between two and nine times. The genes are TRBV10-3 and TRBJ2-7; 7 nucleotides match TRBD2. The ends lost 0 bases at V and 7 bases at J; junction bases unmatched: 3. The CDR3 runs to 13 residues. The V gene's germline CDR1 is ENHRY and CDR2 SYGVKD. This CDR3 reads CAISESGTTEQYV. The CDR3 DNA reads TGTGCCATCAGTGAGTCCGGGACTACTGAGCAGTACGTC.

The DNA of the CDR3 is TGCGCCAGCAGCCAAGACCCCACAGGACAGGGGAGTGAAAAACTGTTTTTT. Protein: CASSQDPTGQGSEKLFF. The chain carries TRBV4-3 and TRBJ1-4, with TRBD1 matching 9 bases. Germline CDR1 reads LGHNA; CDR2 reads YSLEER. Losses at the gene ends were 0 bases for V and 7 bases for J; bases not matched to a gene: 9. This CDR3 is 17 amino acids long.

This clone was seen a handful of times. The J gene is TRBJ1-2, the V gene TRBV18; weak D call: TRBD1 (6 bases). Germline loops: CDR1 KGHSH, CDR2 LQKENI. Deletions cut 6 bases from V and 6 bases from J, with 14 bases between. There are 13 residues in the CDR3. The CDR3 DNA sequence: TGTGCCAGCTCGCCCAGGGGTTCCGATGGCTACACCTTC. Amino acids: CASSPRGSDGYTF.

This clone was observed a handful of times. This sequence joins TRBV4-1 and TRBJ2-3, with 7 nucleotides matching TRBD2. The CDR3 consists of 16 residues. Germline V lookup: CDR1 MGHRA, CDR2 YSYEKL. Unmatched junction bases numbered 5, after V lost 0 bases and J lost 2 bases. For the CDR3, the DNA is TGCGCCAGCAGCCAAGAGGCTAGCGGACTCACAGATACGCAGTATTTT. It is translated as CASSQEASGLTDTQYF.

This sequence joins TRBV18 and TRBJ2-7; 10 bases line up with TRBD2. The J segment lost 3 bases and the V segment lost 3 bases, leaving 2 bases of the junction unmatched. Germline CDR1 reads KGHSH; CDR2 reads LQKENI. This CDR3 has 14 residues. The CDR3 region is CASSPGTSDYEQYF. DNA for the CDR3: TGTGCCAGCTCACCTGGGACTAGCGACTACGAGCAGTACTTC.

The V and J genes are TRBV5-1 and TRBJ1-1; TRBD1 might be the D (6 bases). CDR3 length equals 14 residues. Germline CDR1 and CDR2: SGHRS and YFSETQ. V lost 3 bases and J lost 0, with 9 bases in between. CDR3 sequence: CASSSTGMNTEAFF. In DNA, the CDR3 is TGCGCCAGCAGCTCGACAGGCATGAACACTGAAGCTTTCTTT. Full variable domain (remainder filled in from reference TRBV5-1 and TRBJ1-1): KAGVTQTPRYLIKTRGQQVTLSCSPISGHRSVSWYQQTPGQGLQFLFEYFSETQRNKGNFPGRFSGRQFSNSRSEMNVSTLELGDSALYLCASSSTGMNTEAFFGQGTRLTVV.

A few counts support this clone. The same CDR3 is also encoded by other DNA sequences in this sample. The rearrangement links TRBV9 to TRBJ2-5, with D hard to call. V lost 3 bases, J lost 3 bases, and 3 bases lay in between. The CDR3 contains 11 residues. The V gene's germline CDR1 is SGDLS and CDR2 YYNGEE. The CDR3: CASSAEETQYF. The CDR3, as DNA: TGTGCCAGCAGCGCCGAAGAGACCCAGTACTTC.

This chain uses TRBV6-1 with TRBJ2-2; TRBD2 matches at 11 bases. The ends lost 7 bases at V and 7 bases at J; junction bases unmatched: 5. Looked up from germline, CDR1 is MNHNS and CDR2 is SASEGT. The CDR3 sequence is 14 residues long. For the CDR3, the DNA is TGTGCCAGCACACTAGCGGGAGCGGGCGGGGAGCTGTTTTTT. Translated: CASTLAGAGGELFF.

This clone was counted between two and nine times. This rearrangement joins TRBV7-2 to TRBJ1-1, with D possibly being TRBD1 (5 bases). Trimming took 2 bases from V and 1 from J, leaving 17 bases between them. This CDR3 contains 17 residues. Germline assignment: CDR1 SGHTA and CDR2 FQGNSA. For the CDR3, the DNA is TGTGCCAGCAGCTTATTGGGACTGCCAGGGACGAACACTGAAGCTTTCTTT. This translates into CASSLLGLPGTNTEAFF.

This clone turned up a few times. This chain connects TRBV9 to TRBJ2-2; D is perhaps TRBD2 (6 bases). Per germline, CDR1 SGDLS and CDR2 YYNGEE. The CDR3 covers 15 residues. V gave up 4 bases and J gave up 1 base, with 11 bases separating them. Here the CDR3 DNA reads TGTGCCAGCAGCCCCCGGGACTGGAACACCGGGGAGCTGTTTTTT. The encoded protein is CASSPRDWNTGELFF.

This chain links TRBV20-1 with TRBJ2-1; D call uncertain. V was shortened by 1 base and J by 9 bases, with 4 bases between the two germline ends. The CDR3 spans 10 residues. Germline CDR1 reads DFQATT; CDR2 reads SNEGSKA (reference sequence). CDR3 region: CSARGAEQFF. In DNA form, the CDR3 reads TGCAGTGCTAGAGGAGCTGAGCAGTTCTTC.

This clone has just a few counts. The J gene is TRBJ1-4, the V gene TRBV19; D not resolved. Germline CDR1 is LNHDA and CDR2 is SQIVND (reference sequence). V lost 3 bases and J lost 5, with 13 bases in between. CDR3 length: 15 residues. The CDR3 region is CASSMARLANEKLFF. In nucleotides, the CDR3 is TGTGCCAGTAGTATGGCGCGGCTGGCGAATGAAAAACTGTTTTTT. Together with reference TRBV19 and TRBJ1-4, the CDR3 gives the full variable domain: DGGITQSPKYLFRKEGQNVTLSCEQNLNHDAMYWYRQDPGQGLRLIYYSQIVNDFQKGDIAEGYSVSREKKESFPLTVTSAQKNPTAFYLCASSMARLANEKLFFGSGTQLSVL.